Sequencing of this T cell receptor beta chain was carried out in a study of T cell responses to AZD1222 COVID-19 vaccine. Overall study findings and caveats: The donor group comprised mostly white British people and more females; the analysis possibly underestimated clonal diversity. The repertoires were collected only after the peak T cell response.

A remark on this clone: Its antigen remains unidentified.

Germline CDR1 and CDR2: MNHEY and SMNVEV (reference sequence). This CDR3 is 13 amino acids long. The V gene lost 5 bases and the J gene lost 5 bases, with 12 bases spanning the gap. TCRdb keeps only in-frame clones here, not all; method: immunoSEQ multiplex PCR. The sample includes around 120,000 clones, roughly 84% seen only once; the top ten take approximately 5.9%. The source was peripheral blood, collected on day 0 of AZD1222 vaccination. The chain couples TRBV27 to TRBJ1-2, with D perhaps TRBD1 (6 bases). The receptor comes from an adult in good health. The CDR3 nucleotides are TGTGCCAGCAGTGAACAGGGCTGGTATGGCTACACCTTC. Encoded protein: CASSEQGWYGYTF.